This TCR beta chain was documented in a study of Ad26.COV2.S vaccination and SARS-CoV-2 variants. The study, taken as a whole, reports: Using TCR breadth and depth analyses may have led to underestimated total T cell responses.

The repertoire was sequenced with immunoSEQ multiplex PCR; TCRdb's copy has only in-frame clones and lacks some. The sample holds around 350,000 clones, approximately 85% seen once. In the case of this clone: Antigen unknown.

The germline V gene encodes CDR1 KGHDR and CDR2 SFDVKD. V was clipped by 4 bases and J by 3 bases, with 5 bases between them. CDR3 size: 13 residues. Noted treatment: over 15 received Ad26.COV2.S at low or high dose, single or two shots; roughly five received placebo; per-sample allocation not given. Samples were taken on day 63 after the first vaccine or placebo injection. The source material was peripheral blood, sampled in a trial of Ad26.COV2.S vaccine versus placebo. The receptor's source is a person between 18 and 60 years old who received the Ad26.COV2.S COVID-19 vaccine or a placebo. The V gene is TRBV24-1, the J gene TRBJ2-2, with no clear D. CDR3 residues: CATSEAYTGELFF. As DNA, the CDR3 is TGTGCCACCAGTGAAGCTTACACCGGGGAGCTGTTTTTT.